These 26 T cell receptor beta chains came from one sample sequenced in a study of T cell responses to AZD1222 COVID-19 vaccine. Measured with immunoSEQ multiplex PCR; TCRdb has only the in-frame clones, and not every one. Of roughly 120,000 clones listed, approximately 83% were seen once; the top ten hold around 3.9%. Sequencing used peripheral blood, obtained on day 0 of MenACWY control vaccination. The receptors were sampled from an adult in good health.

The chain links TRBV5-1 to TRBJ2-7; 15 nucleotides match TRBD2. The CDR3 length is 19 residues. The V and J ends lost 1 base and 1 base, in that order; junction bases with no gene match: 9. The germline V gene encodes CDR1 SGHRS and CDR2 YFSETQ. This CDR3 reads CASSLYSGLAGGTSYEQYF. CDR3 nucleotides: TGCGCCAGCAGCTTGTATAGCGGACTAGCGGGGGGGACGTCCTACGAGCAGTACTTC.

The rearrangement links TRBV18 to TRBJ2-5; TRBD2 aligns across 9 bases. V shed 3 bases and J 5 bases; nucleotides not matched to a gene: 10. Germline lookup yields CDR1 KGHSH and CDR2 LQKENI. The length of the CDR3 is 16 residues. CDR3 DNA sequence: TGTGCCAGCTCACCGCCTCGCGGGGGGGCCCGGGAGACCCAGTACTTC. The encoded protein is CASSPPRGGARETQYF.

The chain carries TRBV18 and TRBJ2-7; D gene ambiguous. The V end lost 5 bases, the J end lost 2 bases, and 7 bases lay between the germline ends. This CDR3 is 12 amino acids long. Germline V gene sequence: CDR1 KGHSH, CDR2 LQKENI. In nucleotides, the CDR3 is TGTGCCAGCTCAGGGGTGACCTACGAGCAGTACTTC. It is translated as CASSGVTYEQYF.

This chain links TRBV27 with TRBJ1-4, with TRBD1 matching over 10 bases. There are 17 residues in the CDR3. Looked up from germline, CDR1 is MNHEY and CDR2 is SMNVEV (reference sequence). After removal of 2 bases from V and 4 bases from J, the junction contained 7 bases not matched to a gene. CDR3 in DNA: TGTGCCAGCAGTTTAAGGACAGGGGGAGCTATTAATGAAAAACTGTTTTTT. The encoded protein is CASSLRTGGAINEKLFF.

The rearrangement joins TRBV7-2 to TRBJ1-5; D uncertain. The CDR3 length is 13 residues. The V end lost 0 bases, the J end lost 7 bases, and 7 bases lay between the germline ends. CDR1 SGHTA and CDR2 FQGNSA come from the germline V gene. The DNA for the CDR3 is TGTGCCAGCAGCTTAGCACATCAACAGCCCCAGCATTTT. Translation: CASSLAHQQPQHF.

The chain carries TRBV2 and TRBJ1-4; TRBD1 might be the D (6 bases). The V gene lost 4 bases and the J gene lost 0 bases, with 12 bases spanning the gap. Germline V gene sequence: CDR1 SNHLY, CDR2 FYNNEI. The CDR3 has 16 amino acids. CDR3 in amino acids: CASSAPGAATNEKLFF. The DNA of the CDR3 is TGTGCCAGCAGTGCCCCAGGGGCCGCAACTAATGAAAAACTGTTTTTT. Looking up the rest from reference TRBV2 and TRBJ1-4 gives the full variable domain: EPEVTQTPSHQVTQMGQEVILRCVPISNHLYFYWYRQILGQKVEFLVSFYNNEISEKSEIFDDQFSVERPDGSNFTLKIRSTKLEDSAMYFCASSAPGAATNEKLFFGSGTQLSVL.

J is TRBJ1-3 and V is TRBV11-2; D unclear. The V gene's germline CDR1 is SGHAT and CDR2 FQNNGV. The CDR3 covers 15 residues. V was shortened by 1 base and J by 0 bases, with 7 bases between the two germline ends. This CDR3 reads CASSLVTNSGNTIYF. The CDR3 bases are TGTGCCAGCAGCTTAGTAACCAACTCTGGAAACACCATATATTTT.

The J gene is TRBJ1-4, the V gene TRBV30; D unclear. Germline CDR1 and CDR2: GTSNPN and SVGIG (reference sequence). The CDR3 runs 13 residues. V lost 4 bases and J 4 bases, leaving 10 bases between the germline ends. The CDR3 sequence: CAWKRGFNEKLFF. Here the CDR3 DNA reads TGTGCCTGGAAGCGGGGATTTAATGAAAAACTGTTTTTT.

The rearrangement links TRBV28 to TRBJ1-5; the D is unclear. The V and J ends lost 1 base and 6 bases respectively, with 16 bases between them. CDR1 MDHEN and CDR2 SYDVKM come from the germline V gene. This CDR3 contains 16 residues. The chain's CDR3 is CASSLSEGRRSQPQHF. In nucleotides, the CDR3 is TGTGCCAGCAGTTTATCGGAAGGGAGGAGAAGTCAGCCCCAGCATTTT.

This chain joins TRBV6-2 or TRBV6-3 and TRBJ1-4; D ambiguous. Germline values: CDR1 MNHEY, CDR2 SVGEGT. V shed 6 bases and J shed 4 bases, with 18 bases lying between them. The CDR3 is made up of 16 amino acids. For the CDR3, the DNA is TGTGCCAGCAGCCAACACCCGGACCGAGTTAATGAAAAACTGTTTTTT. Translated: CASSQHPDRVNEKLFF.

This clone was counted a single time. The chain carries TRBV7-2 and TRBJ2-5, with TRBD2 as a possible D gene (7 bases). The CDR3 has 14 residues. V lost 1 base, J lost 10 bases, and 16 bases lay in between. Germline lookup yields CDR1 SGHTA and CDR2 FQGNSA. CDR3 DNA: TGTGCCAGCAGCTTAGGACCGGGGGGCGCTTTCCAGTACTTC. The encoded protein is CASSLGPGGAFQYF.

The rearrangement uses TRBV9 and TRBJ1-5; no reliable D call. The germline CDR1 and CDR2 sequences are SGDLS and YYNGEE. Trimming pared 3 bases from V and 0 bases from J, leaving 10 bases between. The CDR3 covers 15 residues. The CDR3 region is CASSADSYSNQPQHF. The CDR3 region has the DNA TGTGCCAGCAGCGCGGACTCTTATAGCAATCAGCCCCAGCATTTT.

The gene calls are TRBV28 and TRBJ1-2, with 7 bases identical to TRBD1. The V segment lost 5 bases and the J segment 4 bases; nucleotides outside the gene matches: 13. Germline CDR1 MDHEN, CDR2 SYDVKM. This CDR3 has 16 amino acids. CDR3 loop: CASSPNLRGAFYGYTF. In DNA form, the CDR3 reads TGTGCCAGCAGTCCTAATCTCAGGGGGGCGTTCTATGGCTACACCTTC.

V is TRBV2 and J is TRBJ2-4; TRBD1 is a possible D gene (5 bases). The CDR3 runs 17 residues. The ends were cut back, 2 bases at V and 0 bases at J, with 14 bases in the middle. Germline V lookup: CDR1 SNHLY, CDR2 FYNNEI. CDR3: CASSESGPDLAKNIQYF. In DNA form, the CDR3 reads TGTGCCAGCAGTGAATCAGGGCCTGACCTAGCCAAAAACATTCAGTACTTC.

DNA of the CDR3: TGCAGCGTTGGAGGGGGACAGGAGCTCTCCTACGAGCAGTACTTC. Its protein product is CSVGGGQELSYEQYF. This chain links TRBV29-1 with TRBJ2-7, with TRBD1 matching over 8 bases. The CDR3 is made up of 15 amino acids. The germline CDR1 and CDR2 sequences are SQVTM and ANQGSEA. V dropped 4 bases and J dropped 0; count of bases not matched to a gene: 8.

The V gene is TRBV7-8, the J gene TRBJ1-2; tentatively, D is TRBD1 (6 bases). Germline values: CDR1 SGHVS, CDR2 FQNEAQ. This CDR3 spans 13 amino acids. The V end was cut by 5 bases, the J end by 4 bases, with 11 bases between. The CDR3 loop is CASSLRGSYGYTF. CDR3 nucleotide sequence: TGTGCCAGCAGCCTTAGGGGGAGCTATGGCTACACCTTC.

The chain carries TRBV4-1 and TRBJ2-5, with 13 nucleotides matching TRBD2. Per the germline V gene, CDR1 is MGHRA and CDR2 is YSYEKL. The CDR3 extends over 15 amino acids. V lost 1 base to trimming and J lost 4 bases; unmatched junction nucleotides: 0. The CDR3 reads CASSQGTSGGETQYF. CDR3 bases: TGCGCCAGCAGCCAAGGGACTAGCGGGGGAGAGACCCAGTACTTC.

This chain connects TRBV5-6 to TRBJ1-3; the match to TRBD1 covers 7 bases. This CDR3 region has 16 residues. Germline V CDR1 and CDR2: SGHDT, YYEEEE. V shed 4 bases and J 0 bases; nucleotides not matched to a gene: 7. In DNA, the CDR3 is TGTGCCAGCAGCAAACTGACAGGGAGCTCTGGAAACACCATATATTTT. Amino acids: CASSKLTGSSGNTIYF.

This chain connects TRBV18 to TRBJ1-1, with 7 bases that match TRBD1. This CDR3 contains 19 residues. Unmatched junction bases numbered 17, after V lost 1 base and J lost 3 bases. Germline CDR1 is KGHSH and CDR2 is LQKENI. Here the CDR3 DNA reads TGTGCCAGCTCACCACGCTTAACAGGGCAGGGGGGGCGAGACACTGAAGCTTTCTTT. This codes for CASSPRLTGQGGRDTEAFF.

The rearrangement joins TRBV27 to TRBJ1-6; the D gene is possibly TRBD1 (5 bases). V lost 5 bases, J lost 4 bases, and 9 bases lay in between. Per the germline V gene, CDR1 is MNHEY and CDR2 is SMNVEV (reference sequence). This CDR3 has 14 amino acids. The CDR3, as DNA: TGTGCCAGCAGTCTGACAGCATATAATTCACCCCTCCACTTT. This codes for CASSLTAYNSPLHF.

The chain combines TRBV3-1 (or the pseudogene TRBV3-2) with TRBJ2-5; a weak D match, TRBD1 (6 bases). Between the trimmed V and J ends, which lost 8 bases and 2 bases, there was a span of 12 bases. The germline V gene encodes CDR1 LGHDT and CDR2 YNNKEL (reference sequence). The CDR3 is 13 amino acids. The CDR3, as DNA: TGTGCCAGCTTACGGACAGAACAAGAGACCCAGTACTTC. This gives the protein CASLRTEQETQYF.

The rearrangement uses TRBV2 and TRBJ2-1; 8 bases fit TRBD2. V shed 1 base and J 4 bases; nucleotides not matched to a gene: 9. Germline CDR1 reads SNHLY; CDR2 reads FYNNEI. The CDR3 has 17 amino acids. This chain's CDR3 is CASSEGFPSGPYNEQFF. Written as DNA, the CDR3 is TGTGCCAGCAGTGAAGGTTTTCCTAGCGGGCCATACAATGAGCAGTTCTTC.

The chain combines TRBV27 with TRBJ2-5; 12 bases fit TRBD2. Germline values: CDR1 MNHEY, CDR2 SMNVEV (reference sequence). V shed 2 bases, J shed 4 bases, and the junction held 11 bases outside the gene matches. CDR3 length equals 18 residues. CDR3 DNA sequence: TGTGCCAGCAGTTTAGCGGCGGCTAGCGGGGGGGCCCGAGAGACCCAGTACTTC. Its protein product is CASSLAAASGGARETQYF.

The chain carries TRBV4-3 and TRBJ1-2; 8 bases fit TRBD1. The V gene end was trimmed by 4 bases and the J gene end by 4 bases; junction bases not matched to a gene: 14. Germline V gives CDR1 LGHNA, CDR2 YSLEER. This CDR3 has 17 amino acids. The DNA for the CDR3 is TGCGCCAGCAGCCCTTCGATAGGGCAGGGGGCCAGCTATGGCTACACCTTC. Protein product: CASSPSIGQGASYGYTF.

The rearrangement joins TRBV7-8 to TRBJ1-5; D is ambiguous. V lost 0 bases and J 6 bases, leaving 12 bases between the germline ends. The CDR3 is 15 amino acids. Germline V CDR1 and CDR2: SGHVS, FQNEAQ. CDR3 sequence (DNA): TGTGCCAGCAGCTTAGCAACTACAGCAGGTCAGCCCCAGCATTTT. Translating gives CASSLATTAGQPQHF.

V and J are TRBV4-1 and TRBJ2-7, with TRBD1 matching over 12 bases. The germline V gene has CDR1 MGHRA and CDR2 YSYEKL. There are 15 residues in the CDR3. V was pared by 4 bases and J by 4 bases, with 5 bases of the junction left unmatched. CDR3 sequence reads: CASSPSGQGAYEQYF. CDR3 bases: TGCGCCAGCAGCCCCTCGGGACAGGGGGCGTACGAGCAGTACTTC.